Following are 24 T cell receptor beta chains from one sample sequenced in a study of T-cell memory formation after mild COVID-19 (dated by TCRdb to about 2021). The library came from 5' RACE. Sequencing used an Illumina NovaSeq 6000. TCRdb handled the public reads itself, with Q25 trimming in fastp and clone calling in MiXCR, and kept productive beta chains. Entries are consolidated by CDR3 protein sequence, retaining the most common genes and DNA. The sample yields about 130,000 distinct CDR3 sequences; about 16% were counted once. Jointly, the top ten make up roughly 13% of the sample. Sequenced material: PBMCs or a T cell subset sorted from them (not recorded which). These receptors were collected from an adult woman who had mild COVID-19 (a few samples of this study predate the infection). The sample titles of this study are shuffled in the database, so cell type and time point are left out; the donor was told from shared clones.

This clonotype appeared a single time. The chain uses TRBV4-2 and TRBJ2-7, with unresolved D. This CDR3 region has 14 residues. Germline V gene lookup returns CDR1 LGHNA and CDR2 YNFKEQ. V shed 0 bases and J shed 2 bases, with 8 bases lying between them. The CDR3 sequence is CASSQDHGPYEQYF. The CDR3 DNA reads as TGTGCCAGCAGCCAAGATCACGGCCCCTACGAGCAGTACTTC.

V is TRBV7-8 and J is TRBJ2-3; possible D gene TRBD1, 7 bases. The CDR3 sequence is 17 residues long. CDR1 is SGHVS, CDR2 FQNEAQ, per germline. V was trimmed by 0 bases and J by 0 bases, leaving 13 bases between them. The CDR3 here is CASSLARQGGSTDTQYF. CDR3 in DNA: TGTGCCAGCAGCTTAGCGAGGCAGGGGGGCAGCACAGATACGCAGTATTTT.

This clonotype turned up a few times. V and J are TRBV5-6 and TRBJ1-1; possibly TRBD1 for D (5 bases). V was cut by 0 bases and J by 7 bases, with 16 bases left in between. This CDR3 contains 15 residues. Germline V gene data show CDR1 as SGHDT and CDR2 as YYEEEE. CDR3 region: CASSLAYGWDLEAFF. The CDR3 nucleotides are TGTGCCAGCAGCTTGGCCTACGGATGGGACCTTGAAGCTTTCTTT.

This clonotype was found a few times. V and J are TRBV29-1 and TRBJ2-3; TRBD2 agrees at 8 bases. The CDR3 is 16 amino acids. Germline assignment: CDR1 SQVTM and CDR2 ANQGSEA. V shed 4 bases, J shed 1 base, and the junction held 10 bases outside the gene matches. The CDR3 loop is CSVGTSGRWGTDTQYF. CDR3 DNA sequence: TGCAGCGTTGGGACAAGCGGGAGATGGGGCACAGATACGCAGTATTTT.

There are a few counts of this clonotype. The chain combines TRBV5-1 with TRBJ1-5, with D possibly TRBD1 on 5 matching bases. V was trimmed by 4 bases and J by 7 bases, leaving 12 bases between them. Germline CDR1 and CDR2: SGHRS and YFSETQ. The CDR3 is made up of 13 amino acids. CDR3 nucleotides: TGCGCCAGCAGCCCGGGGGGGGAACAGCCCCAGCATTTT. Amino acids: CASSPGGEQPQHF.

This clonotype was recorded many times. The CDR3 bases are TGCAGCGTTGAAGATGACCGGAGCGGGGGGGCCCGGGATGAGCAGTTCTTC. Translated: CSVEDDRSGGARDEQFF. This chain connects TRBV29-1 to TRBJ2-1, with TRBD2 matching 10 bases. This CDR3 has 17 amino acids. With V trimmed by 0 bases and J by 8 bases, 13 bases remained unmatched. Germline assignment: CDR1 SQVTM and CDR2 ANQGSEA.

The table lists this clonotype with a few counts. V and J are TRBV30 and TRBJ2-1, with TRBD2 identical over 15 bases. CDR3 length: 15 residues. V gave up 3 bases and J gave up 9 bases; unmatched junction bases: 6. Germline CDR1 is GTSNPN and CDR2 is SVGIG (reference sequence). The CDR3: CAWSPGLAGGLEQFF. In DNA form, the CDR3 reads TGTGCCTGGAGCCCCGGACTAGCGGGAGGGCTTGAGCAGTTCTTC.

The chain recombines TRBV27 with TRBJ2-7; no firm D call. Trimming removed 0 bases from V and 3 bases from J, with 9 bases in between. The CDR3 totals 14 residues. Germline assignment: CDR1 MNHEY and CDR2 SMNVEV (reference sequence). The CDR3 loop reads CASSLSVRRYEQYF. CDR3 DNA sequence: TGTGCCAGCAGTTTATCGGTGAGACGCTACGAGCAGTACTTC.

This clonotype was counted between two and nine times. V usage is TRBV12-3 or TRBV12-4 and J usage is TRBJ2-5; 10 nucleotides agree with TRBD2. The CDR3 has 17 amino acids. V dropped 1 base and J dropped 5; count of bases not matched to a gene: 10. CDR3 sequence (DNA): TGTGCCAGCAGTTTAGTTACCCTAGCGGGGGTGATGGAGACCCAGTACTTC. This translates into CASSLVTLAGVMETQYF.

The chain recombines TRBV12-3 or TRBV12-4 with TRBJ2-1; 8 bases agree with TRBD2. This CDR3 is built from 15 residues. Germline trimming cut 5 bases from V and 8 bases from J; bases unmatched to any gene: 11. The CDR3 nucleotides are TGTGCCAGCAGTCTAACCGGGACTAGTCGAGATGAGCAGTTCTTC. Residues: CASSLTGTSRDEQFF.

This clonotype was picked up a small number of times. V usage is TRBV7-9 and J usage is TRBJ2-1, with TRBD1 matching 8 bases. Germline loops: CDR1 SEHNR, CDR2 FQNEAQ (reference sequence). The CDR3 spans 15 residues. Trimming took 3 bases from V and 7 from J; bases not matched to a gene: 8. CDR3 in amino acids: CASSFGQGVMNEQFF. The CDR3 DNA sequence: TGTGCCAGCAGCTTCGGACAGGGAGTAATGAATGAGCAGTTCTTC. Looking up the rest from reference TRBV7-9 and TRBJ2-1 gives the full variable domain: DTGVSQNPRHKITKRGQNVTFRCDPISEHNRLYWYRQTLGQGPEFLTYFQNEAQLEKSRLLSDRFSAERPKGSFSTLEIQRTEQGDSAMYLCASSFGQGVMNEQFFGPGTRLTVL.

The chain links TRBV7-3 to TRBJ2-3; 9 bases align to TRBD2. The length of the CDR3 is 15 residues. CDR1 SGHTA and CDR2 FQGTGA come from the germline V gene. The V and J ends lost 5 bases and 7 bases, in that order; junction bases with no gene match: 10. The CDR3 spells CASSAASGNINTQYF. In DNA, the CDR3 is TGTGCCAGCAGCGCGGCTAGCGGGAACATAAATACGCAGTATTTT.

This clonotype was counted only a few times. The V gene is TRBV2, the J gene TRBJ2-3; a possible D gene is TRBD1 (6 bases). The V end was cut by 1 base, the J end by 10 bases, with 21 bases between. The CDR3 consists of 16 residues. In germline, CDR1 is SNHLY, CDR2 FYNNEI. CDR3 coding DNA: TGTGCCAGCAGTGAAGGAATGGCAGGGGAAGGTAGGGCGCAGTATTTT. Encoded protein: CASSEGMAGEGRAQYF. The full variable domain, completed using reference TRBV2 and TRBJ2-3, is EPEVTQTPSHQVTQMGQEVILRCVPISNHLYFYWYRQILGQKVEFLVSFYNNEISEKSEIFDDQFSVERPDGSNFTLKIRSTKLEDSAMYFCASSEGMAGEGRAQYFGPGTRLTVL.

Only a few counts were recorded for this clonotype. This rearrangement joins TRBV4-2 to TRBJ1-2, with 12 bases fitting TRBD1. The germline CDR1 and CDR2 sequences are LGHNA and YNFKEQ. This CDR3 has 16 residues. The V and J ends lost 1 base and 4 bases, in that order; junction bases with no gene match: 4. In DNA form, the CDR3 reads TGTGCCAGCAGCCAAGGAGGGGACAGGGGGCCCTATGGCTACACCTTC. This translates into CASSQGGDRGPYGYTF.

This clonotype was recorded a few times. The rearrangement links TRBV4-1 to TRBJ1-2; D is undetermined. Trimming stripped 4 bases from V and 6 bases from J, with 9 bases between. Germline CDR1 is MGHRA and CDR2 is YSYEKL. The CDR3 is 12 residues long. The CDR3 spells CASSPRGDGYTF. In DNA, the CDR3 is TGCGCCAGCAGCCCACGTGGGGATGGCTACACCTTC.

This clonotype showed up just a few times. This chain uses TRBV6-6 with TRBJ1-1; D possibly corresponds to TRBD1 (5 bases). The CDR3 covers 14 residues. Trimming cost V 7 bases and J 1 base, with 13 bases left between them. From germline, CDR1 is MNHNY and CDR2 SVGAGI (reference sequence). The CDR3 DNA sequence: TGTGCCAGCAATTTCGGACAACCGAACACTGAAGCTTTCTTT. Its protein product is CASNFGQPNTEAFF.

The chain has TRBV29-1 and TRBJ2-7; D possibly corresponds to TRBD1 (5 bases). V lost 5 bases and J 3 bases, leaving 11 bases between the germline ends. The CDR3 spans 12 residues. From germline, CDR1 is SQVTM and CDR2 ANQGSEA. This CDR3 is CSVRPGNYEQYF. CDR3 DNA: TGCAGCGTTCGCCCAGGGAACTACGAGCAGTACTTC.

The V and J genes are TRBV9 and TRBJ1-1; possible D gene TRBD1, 6 bases. This CDR3 comprises 14 residues. Trimming shortened V by 6 bases and J by 2 bases, and 14 bases separated the two germline ends. Germline-derived CDR1 and CDR2 are SGDLS and YYNGEE. The CDR3 loop reads CASTTGGGNTEAFF. DNA for the CDR3: TGTGCCAGCACCACGGGGGGGGGCAACACTGAAGCTTTCTTT.

This clonotype showed up just a few times. This chain links TRBV6-2 or TRBV6-3 with TRBJ1-1; 10 bases map to TRBD1. The CDR3 contains 16 residues. V lost 4 bases to trimming and J lost 0 bases; unmatched junction nucleotides: 5. Germline CDR1 reads MNHEY; CDR2 reads SVGEGT. For the CDR3, the DNA is TGTGCCAGCAGTTGGACAGGGGGTCTGATGAACACTGAAGCTTTCTTT. Its protein product is CASSWTGGLMNTEAFF.

In this sample, this clonotype turned up a few times. The chain is built from TRBV12-3 or TRBV12-4 and TRBJ2-5; D is perhaps TRBD1 (6 bases). The CDR3 totals 12 residues. The ends were cut back, 5 bases at V and 5 bases at J, with 9 bases in the middle. CDR3 region: CASSTGLETQYF. In nucleotides, the CDR3 is TGTGCCAGCAGTACAGGGTTGGAGACCCAGTACTTC.

V usage is TRBV20-1 and J usage is TRBJ1-3; D uncertain. V lost 3 bases, J lost 0 bases, and 9 bases lay in between. Germline V gene data show CDR1 as DFQATT and CDR2 as SNEGSKA (reference sequence). This CDR3 contains 14 residues. CDR3 protein: CSASGRSSGNTIYF. The CDR3 DNA reads as TGCAGTGCTAGTGGAAGGTCCTCTGGAAACACCATATATTTT.

V is TRBV4-2 and J is TRBJ2-3, with TRBD1 as a possible D gene (5 bases). Germline CDR1 LGHNA, CDR2 YNFKEQ. V was trimmed by 2 bases and J by 3 bases, leaving 15 bases between them. This CDR3 contains 16 residues. DNA of the CDR3: TGTGCCAGCAGCCAACGGATTAGGACACGGACAGATACGCAGTATTTT. Protein sequence: CASSQRIRTRTDTQYF.

This clonotype was counted a few times. The chain couples TRBV7-3 to TRBJ2-7; D not resolved. This CDR3 is built from 13 residues. V lost 3 bases and J 2 bases, leaving 8 bases between the germline ends. The germline V gene has CDR1 SGHTA and CDR2 FQGTGA. The CDR3 DNA reads TGTGCCAGCAGCTTGGCTCCAACCTACGAGCAGTACTTC. This gives the protein CASSLAPTYEQYF.

V is TRBV5-1 and J is TRBJ1-6; D possibly corresponds to TRBD1 (5 bases). Germline V gene lookup returns CDR1 SGHRS and CDR2 YFSETQ. With 0 bases removed from V and 7 bases from J, the gap between germline ends came to 11 bases. This CDR3 has 15 residues. CDR3: CASSLDWGGNSPLHF. The DNA for the CDR3 is TGCGCCAGCAGCTTGGATTGGGGGGGGAATTCACCCCTCCACTTT.